A selection of T cell receptor beta chains follows, all from one sample in a study of CD8 T cells in Susac syndrome. TCRdb recomputed calls from the immunoSEQ multiplex PCR reads with MiXCR, one row per CDR3 protein. The top ten clones hold less than 0.11% of a sample with about 240,000 distinct CDR3 sequences, 90% to 96% of them seen once. Sequenced sample: CD4+ T cells from PBMCs. These receptors were collected from a human donor with Susac syndrome. Each CDR3 is given with its conserved first and last residue. The D gene is left open where the match is weak. Rows give clone size only sometimes, using once, few, many, or a class for an expanded clone.

d_gene: NA
v_gene: TRBV12-3/TRBV12-4
j_gene: TRBJ2-1
abundance: NA
len: 12
CDR3aa: CASSDRHNEQFF
CDR3nt: TGTGCCAGCAGCGACAGACACAATGAGCAGTTCTTC

d_gene: TRBD1
v_gene: TRBV30
j_gene: TRBJ1-1
abundance: NA
len: 16
CDR3aa: CAWSRKAGTANTEAFF
CDR3nt: TGTGCCTGGAGTAGAAAAGCCGGGACAGCGAACACTGAAGCTTTCTTT

d_gene: TRBD1
v_gene: TRBV11-2
j_gene: TRBJ2-5
abundance: NA
len: 14
CDR3aa: CASSIRQGLETQYF
CDR3nt: TGTGCCAGCAGCATTAGACAGGGGCTAGAGACCCAGTACTTC

d_gene: NA
v_gene: TRBV28
j_gene: TRBJ1-5
abundance: NA
len: 16
CDR3aa: CASTMRGGFSNQPQHF
CDR3nt: TGTGCCAGCACCATGAGGGGGGGATTTAGCAATCAGCCCCAGCATTTT

d_gene: TRBD2
v_gene: TRBV5-6
j_gene: TRBJ2-3
abundance: NA
len: 15
CDR3aa: CASSLQLADTDTQYF
CDR3nt: TGTGCCAGCAGCTTGCAACTAGCGGACACAGATACGCAGTATTTT

d_gene: NA
v_gene: TRBV28
j_gene: TRBJ2-7
abundance: once
len: 14
CDR3aa: CASKRERGSYEQYF
CDR3nt: TGTGCCAGCAAACGGGAGCGAGGGTCCTACGAGCAGTACTTC

d_gene: TRBD2
v_gene: TRBV29-1
j_gene: TRBJ2-7
abundance: NA
len: 14
CDR3aa: CRVCPGLAVYEQYF
CDR3nt: TGCAGGGTCTGCCCTGGACTAGCGGTCTACGAGCAGTACTTC

d_gene: NA
v_gene: TRBV5-1
j_gene: TRBJ2-2
abundance: NA
len: 14
CDR3aa: CATQGSLNTGELFF
CDR3nt: TGCGCCACCCAGGGGTCTTTGAACACCGGGGAGCTGTTTTTT

d_gene: NA
v_gene: TRBV29-1
j_gene: TRBJ1-4
abundance: NA
len: 13
CDR3aa: CSVFLATNEKLFF
CDR3nt: TGCAGCGTTTTCTTAGCAACTAATGAAAAACTGTTTTTT

d_gene: NA
v_gene: TRBV21-1
j_gene: TRBJ2-5
abundance: NA
len: 13
CDR3aa: CASSRGAAETQYF
CDR3nt: TGTGCCAGCAGCAGGGGGGCGGCCGAGACCCAGTACTTC

d_gene: NA
v_gene: TRBV28
j_gene: TRBJ2-3
abundance: few
len: 13
CDR3aa: CASSPVGTDTQYF
CDR3nt: TGTGCCAGCAGCCCGGTTGGCACAGATACGCAGTATTTT

d_gene: TRBD2
v_gene: TRBV20-1
j_gene: TRBJ2-1
abundance: NA
len: 17
CDR3aa: CSARYSGSLSSYNEQFF
CDR3nt: TGCAGTGCTAGGTACAGCGGGAGTCTAAGCTCCTACAATGAGCAGTTCTTC

d_gene: NA
v_gene: TRBV20-1
j_gene: TRBJ2-2
abundance: NA
len: 14
CDR3aa: CSAREQLNTGELFF
CDR3nt: TGCAGTGCTAGAGAACAGCTGAACACCGGGGAGCTGTTTTTT

d_gene: NA
v_gene: TRBV20-1
j_gene: TRBJ1-2
abundance: NA
len: 17
CDR3aa: CSARVPSSQGANYGYTF
CDR3nt: TGCAGTGCTAGAGTCCCCAGTTCACAGGGAGCTAACTATGGCTACACCTTC

d_gene: NA
v_gene: TRBV5-1
j_gene: TRBJ1-4
abundance: once
len: 14
CDR3aa: CASSFEGPNEKLFF
CDR3nt: TGCGCCAGCAGCTTTGAGGGACCGAATGAAAAACTGTTTTTT

d_gene: NA
v_gene: TRBV24-1
j_gene: TRBJ2-4
abundance: NA
len: 15
CDR3aa: CATSDLSQGRNIQYF
CDR3nt: TGTGCCACCAGTGATTTATCCCAGGGTCGAAACATTCAGTACTTC

d_gene: TRBD1
v_gene: TRBV28
j_gene: TRBJ1-2
abundance: NA
len: 18
CDR3aa: CASSGLRDRVIANYGYTF
CDR3nt: TGTGCCAGCAGTGGACTTCGGGACAGGGTCATCGCTAACTATGGCTACACCTTC

d_gene: NA
v_gene: TRBV10-3
j_gene: TRBJ2-7
abundance: NA
len: 12
CDR3aa: CATGTPTYEQYF
CDR3nt: TGTGCCACTGGGACGCCAACCTACGAGCAGTACTTC

d_gene: NA
v_gene: TRBV12-3/TRBV12-4
j_gene: TRBJ2-6
abundance: once
len: 14
CDR3aa: CASSLISGANVLTF
CDR3nt: TGTGCCAGCAGCCTAATCTCTGGGGCCAACGTCCTGACTTTC

d_gene: NA
v_gene: TRBV19
j_gene: TRBJ2-1
abundance: NA
len: 13
CDR3aa: CASSIRLLNEQFF
CDR3nt: TGTGCCAGTAGTATTCGACTTTTAAATGAGCAGTTCTTC

d_gene: NA
v_gene: TRBV11-2
j_gene: TRBJ2-6
abundance: NA
len: 19
CDR3aa: CASSPPPGFGRSGANVLTF
CDR3nt: TGTGCCAGCAGCCCCCCCCCGGGCTTTGGGAGGTCTGGGGCCAACGTCCTGACTTTC

d_gene: NA
v_gene: TRBV29-1
j_gene: TRBJ2-1
abundance: NA
len: 11
CDR3aa: CSGGEYNEQFF
CDR3nt: TGCAGCGGAGGGGAGTACAATGAGCAGTTCTTC

d_gene: NA
v_gene: TRBV2
j_gene: TRBJ2-5
abundance: once
len: 13
CDR3aa: CASAGQIQETQYF
CDR3nt: TGTGCCAGCGCGGGACAGATCCAAGAGACCCAGTACTTC

d_gene: NA
v_gene: TRBV20-1
j_gene: TRBJ2-7
abundance: NA
len: 15
CDR3aa: CSASSRGGLHNEQYF
CDR3nt: TGCAGTGCTAGTTCACGAGGGGGTCTTCACAACGAGCAGTACTTC

d_gene: NA
v_gene: TRBV6-5
j_gene: TRBJ2-1
abundance: NA
len: 13
CDR3aa: CASRGTAGGEQFF
CDR3nt: TGTGCCAGCAGGGGGACAGCCGGGGGTGAGCAGTTCTTC